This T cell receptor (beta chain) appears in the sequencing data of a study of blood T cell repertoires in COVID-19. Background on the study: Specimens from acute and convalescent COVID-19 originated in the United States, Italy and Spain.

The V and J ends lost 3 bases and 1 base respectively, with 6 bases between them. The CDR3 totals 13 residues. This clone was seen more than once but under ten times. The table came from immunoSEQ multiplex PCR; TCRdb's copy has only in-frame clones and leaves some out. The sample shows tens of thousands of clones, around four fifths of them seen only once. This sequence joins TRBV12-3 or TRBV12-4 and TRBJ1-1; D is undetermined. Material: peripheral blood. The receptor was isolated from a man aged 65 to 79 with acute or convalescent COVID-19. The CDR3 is CASSFAGNTEAFF. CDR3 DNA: TGTGCCAGCAGTTTCGCGGGGAACACTGAAGCTTTCTTT.